This T cell receptor beta chain originates from a study of STAT5B mutations in CD4+ large granular lymphocyte leukemia. Study context: Healthy donors showed HLA-associated enrichment of the CDR3 'QG' motif.

Controls came from buffy coats of healthy blood donors. Findings and caveats of the study: Main leukemic clonotypes were patient-specific, but under 30% appeared at low frequency elsewhere. Top patient clones used TRBV06 genes more often: 8/27 versus 2/35 in controls.

The germline CDR1 and CDR2 sequences are MNHEY and SVGAGI. The V gene lost 7 bases and the J gene lost 0 bases, with 9 bases spanning the gap. CDR3 length: 13 residues. Points on this clone: Its antigen remains unknown.

The table came from immunoSEQ multiplex PCR; TCRdb's copy has only in-frame clones and leaves some out. The sample records some 51,000 clones, around 82% being singletons. The source material was CD4+ T cells from blood buffy coats. The chain has TRBV6-5 and TRBJ1-1; perhaps TRBD1 as D (5 bases). This receptor was identified in a human donor in good health. The CDR3 DNA sequence: TGTGCCAGCACCTCGACAGTGAACACTGAAGCTTTCTTT. It specifies CASTSTVNTEAFF.